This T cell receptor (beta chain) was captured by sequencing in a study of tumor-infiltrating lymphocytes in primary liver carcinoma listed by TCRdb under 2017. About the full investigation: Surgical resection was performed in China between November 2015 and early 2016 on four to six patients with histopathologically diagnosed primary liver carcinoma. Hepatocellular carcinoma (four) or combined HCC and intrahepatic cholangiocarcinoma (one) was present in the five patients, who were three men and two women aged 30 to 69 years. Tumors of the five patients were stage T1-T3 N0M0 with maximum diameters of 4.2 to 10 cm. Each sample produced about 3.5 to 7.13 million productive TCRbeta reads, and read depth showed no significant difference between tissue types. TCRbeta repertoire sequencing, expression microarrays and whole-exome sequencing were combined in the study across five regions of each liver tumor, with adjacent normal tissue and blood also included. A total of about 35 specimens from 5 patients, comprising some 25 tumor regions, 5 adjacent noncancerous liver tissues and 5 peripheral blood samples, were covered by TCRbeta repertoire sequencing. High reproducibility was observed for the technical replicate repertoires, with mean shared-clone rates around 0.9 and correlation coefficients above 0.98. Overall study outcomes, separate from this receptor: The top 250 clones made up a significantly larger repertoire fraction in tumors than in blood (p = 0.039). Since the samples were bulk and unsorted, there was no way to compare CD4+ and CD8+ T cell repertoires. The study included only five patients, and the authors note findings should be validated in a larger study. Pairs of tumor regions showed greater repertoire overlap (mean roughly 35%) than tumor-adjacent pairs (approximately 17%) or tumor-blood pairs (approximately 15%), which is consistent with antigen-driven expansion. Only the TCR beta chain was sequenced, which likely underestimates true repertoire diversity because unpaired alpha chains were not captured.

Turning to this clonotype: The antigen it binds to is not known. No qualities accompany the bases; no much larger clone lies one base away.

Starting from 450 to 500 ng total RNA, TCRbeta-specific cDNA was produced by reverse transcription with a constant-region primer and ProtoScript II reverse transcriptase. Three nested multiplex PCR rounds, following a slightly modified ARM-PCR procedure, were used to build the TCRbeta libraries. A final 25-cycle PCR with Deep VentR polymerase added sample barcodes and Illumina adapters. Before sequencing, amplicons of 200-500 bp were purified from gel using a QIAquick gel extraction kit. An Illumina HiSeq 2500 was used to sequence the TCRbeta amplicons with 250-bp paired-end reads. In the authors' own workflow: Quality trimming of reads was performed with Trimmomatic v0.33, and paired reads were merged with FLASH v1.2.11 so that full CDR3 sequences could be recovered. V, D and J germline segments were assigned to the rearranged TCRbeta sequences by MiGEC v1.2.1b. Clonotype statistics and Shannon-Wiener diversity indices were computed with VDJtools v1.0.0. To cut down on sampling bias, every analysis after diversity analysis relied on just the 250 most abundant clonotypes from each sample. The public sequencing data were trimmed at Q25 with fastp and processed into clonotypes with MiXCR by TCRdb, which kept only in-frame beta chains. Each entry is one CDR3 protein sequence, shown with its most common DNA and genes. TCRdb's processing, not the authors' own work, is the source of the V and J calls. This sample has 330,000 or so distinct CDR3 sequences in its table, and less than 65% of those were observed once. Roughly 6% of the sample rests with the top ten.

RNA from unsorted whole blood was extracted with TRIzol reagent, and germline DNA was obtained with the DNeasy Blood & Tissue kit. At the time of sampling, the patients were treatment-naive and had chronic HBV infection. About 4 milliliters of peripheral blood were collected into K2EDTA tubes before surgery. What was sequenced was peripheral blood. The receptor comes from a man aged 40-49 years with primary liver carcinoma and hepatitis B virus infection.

The CDR3 reads as follows: CASSFDWIGSSETQYF. At the DNA level, the sequence is TGTGCCAGCAGCTTCGACTGGATAGGGTCGTCAGAGACCCAGTACTTC. The rearranged segments are TRBV11-2 and TRBJ2-5, with the D gene not clear enough to name. The germline V gene specifies SGHAT as CDR1 and FQNNGV as CDR2. V is cut by 3 bases and J by 4 bases, and the space between the germline ends is 18 bases. The CDR3, cysteine through phenylalanine, is 16 amino acids long. Only the CDR3 region is kept as DNA, spanning 48 bases read in frame from base 1.